One sample yielded the 15 T cell receptor beta chains listed below, sequenced in a study of blood T cell repertoires in COVID-19. The repertoire was sequenced with immunoSEQ multiplex PCR; TCRdb's copy has only in-frame clones and lacks some. The repertoire has 20,000 to 30,000 clones, 90% of them found once; the top ten carry 1.5% to 2%. Sequencing was performed on peripheral blood. Every receptor here comes from a woman aged 55 to 70 with active COVID-19.

The J gene is TRBJ1-1, the V gene TRBV28, with 7 positions matching TRBD1. Trimming removed 2 bases from V and 7 bases from J; junction bases left unmatched: 4. The germline V gene encodes CDR1 MDHEN and CDR2 SYDVKM. The CDR3 has 13 amino acids. The CDR3 protein is CASSLRDRGEAFF. The CDR3 coding sequence is TGTGCCAGCAGTTTAAGGGACAGAGGTGAAGCTTTCTTT.

Only one count was recorded for this clone. The chain recombines TRBV6-6 with TRBJ2-4; D might be TRBD1 (5 bases). The CDR3 length is 17 residues. V dropped 5 bases and J dropped 2 bases, with 19 bases sitting between them. Per germline, CDR1 MNHNY and CDR2 SVGAGI (reference sequence). For the CDR3, the DNA is TGTGCCAGCAGTCCCATAGACAGCCGAGTTCCCAAAAACATTCAGTACTTC. Protein product: CASSPIDSRVPKNIQYF.

The chain links TRBV19 to TRBJ2-3; 13 bases fit TRBD2. Trimming at V came to 7 bases and at J to 7 bases, leaving 5 bases not matched to a gene. CDR3 length equals 14 residues. Germline-derived CDR1 and CDR2 are LNHDA and SQIVND (reference sequence). CDR3 sequence (DNA): TGTGCCAGTAAACTAGCGGGAGGGCCGAATACGCAGTATTTT. It codes for CASKLAGGPNTQYF.

The chain links TRBV27 to TRBJ2-7, with 8 bases that match TRBD1. Trimming removed 4 bases from V and 0 bases from J; junction bases left unmatched: 5. The CDR3 runs to 15 residues. CDR1 is MNHEY and CDR2 is SMNVEV in the germline V gene (reference sequence). In nucleotides, the CDR3 is TGTGCCAGCAGTTCTCCGGACAGGGCCTCCTACGAGCAGTACTTC. It yields the protein CASSSPDRASYEQYF.

The rearrangement links TRBV7-3 to TRBJ2-1; TRBD2 is a possible D gene (6 bases). CDR3 size: 15 residues. Germline V lookup: CDR1 SGHTA, CDR2 FQGTGA. V was pared by 6 bases and J by 8 bases, with 20 bases between. CDR3 protein: CASSPGMTSGDEQFF. The CDR3 bases are TGTGCCAGCAGTCCCGGAATGACTAGTGGGGATGAGCAGTTCTTC.

The V and J genes are TRBV30 and TRBJ2-3; maybe TRBD1 (6 bases). Germline V gene sequence: CDR1 GTSNPN, CDR2 SVGIG (reference sequence). There are 11 residues in the CDR3. Trimming shortened V by 8 bases and J by 5 bases, and 11 bases separated the two germline ends. The CDR3 spells CAGGGGDTQYF. Here the CDR3 DNA reads TGTGCCGGTGGGGGCGGAGATACGCAGTATTTT.

This chain links TRBV9 with TRBJ2-1, with 8 bases matching TRBD1. J lost 2 bases, V lost 1 base, and 17 bases had no gene match. Germline V gene lookup returns CDR1 SGDLS and CDR2 YYNGEE. This CDR3 contains 20 residues. The CDR3 DNA is TGTGCCAGCAGCGTAAGGGGACAGGCGACTCTTTCCTCCACCTACAATGAGCAGTTCTTC. This codes for CASSVRGQATLSSTYNEQFF. Drawing the rest from reference TRBV9 and TRBJ2-1, the complete variable domain is DSGVTQTPKHLITATGQRVTLRCSPRSGDLSVYWYQQSLDQGLQFLIQYYNGEERAKGNILERFSAQQFPDLHSELNLSSLELGDSALYFCASSVRGQATLSSTYNEQFFGPGTRLTVL.

The chain joins TRBV7-9 to TRBJ2-1; tentative D call: TRBD2 (6 bases). V dropped 7 bases and J dropped 3 bases, with 22 bases sitting between them. The CDR3 totals 17 residues. Germline assignment: CDR1 SEHNR and CDR2 FQNEAQ (reference sequence). CDR3 in DNA: TGTGCCAGCACCCCCTCCCCCTCAGCGGGCCACTACAATGAGCAGTTCTTC. Protein: CASTPSPSAGHYNEQFF.

This clone appeared a few times. The V gene is TRBV19, the J gene TRBJ2-3, with TRBD2 matching 11 bases. This CDR3 has 18 amino acids. V dropped 5 bases and J dropped 5; count of bases not matched to a gene: 15. Looked up from germline, CDR1 is LNHDA and CDR2 is SQIVND (reference sequence). CDR3 sequence: CASSPTPLAGGEVDTQYF. The CDR3 nucleotides read TGTGCCAGTAGTCCAACCCCCCTAGCGGGAGGAGAAGTAGATACGCAGTATTTT.

The V and J genes are TRBV18 and TRBJ2-1; TRBD2 agrees at 8 bases. V was clipped by 6 bases and J by 6 bases; unmatched bases: 7. Germline V CDR1 and CDR2: KGHSH, LQKENI. This CDR3 comprises 14 residues. This CDR3 is CASSASGRTNEQFF. CDR3 in DNA: TGTGCCAGCTCCGCGAGCGGGAGAACCAATGAGCAGTTCTTC.

The J gene is TRBJ2-2, the V gene TRBV4-1, with D possibly matching TRBD2 (6 bases). The V gene's germline CDR1 is MGHRA and CDR2 YSYEKL. V lost 4 bases to trimming and J lost 6 bases, with 21 bases between them. The CDR3 has 17 amino acids. The CDR3 here is CASSRGDPALEAGELFF. CDR3 DNA sequence: TGCGCCAGCAGCCGCGGGGATCCCGCCTTGGAGGCCGGGGAGCTGTTTTTT.

The chain joins TRBV6-6 to TRBJ2-5; TRBD2 aligns across 9 bases. The junction had 14 bases not matched to a gene; V was cut back by 5 bases and J by 7 bases. This CDR3 has 16 residues. Germline V gives CDR1 MNHNY, CDR2 SVGAGI (reference sequence). CDR3 DNA sequence: TGTGCCAGCAGTATGGGGGATCTAGCGGGACTCGGGACCCAGTACTTC. This gives the protein CASSMGDLAGLGTQYF.

The chain couples TRBV19 to TRBJ2-4; 7 positions agree with TRBD2. J was trimmed by 9 bases and V by 6 bases; bases with no gene match: 14. Per germline, CDR1 LNHDA and CDR2 SQIVND (reference sequence). The CDR3 contains 15 residues. CDR3 amino acids: CASSLRDYQNGIQYF. The DNA of the CDR3 is TGTGCCAGTAGCCTCCGGGACTACCAAAATGGCATTCAGTACTTC.

The CDR3 protein is CASSQSKPKPPGWGANTGELFF. In nucleotides, the CDR3 is TGCGCCAGCAGTCAATCGAAGCCGAAGCCCCCAGGGTGGGGGGCGAACACCGGGGAGCTGTTTTTT. The chain recombines TRBV23-1 with TRBJ2-2, with D perhaps TRBD2 (6 bases). TRBV23-1 is an ORF, and what it does is uncertain. This CDR3 contains 22 residues. Between the trimmed V and J ends, which lost 0 bases and 0 bases, there was a span of 26 bases.

V and J are TRBV7-9 and TRBJ1-3; the D gene is possibly TRBD1 (5 bases). V was trimmed by 1 base and J by 4 bases, leaving 14 bases between them. The CDR3 consists of 16 residues. Germline values: CDR1 SEHNR, CDR2 FQNEAQ (reference sequence). The CDR3 coding sequence is TGTGCCAGCAGCTTAGGCCCCCAGGGTACGGGAAACACCATATATTTT. It yields the protein CASSLGPQGTGNTIYF.